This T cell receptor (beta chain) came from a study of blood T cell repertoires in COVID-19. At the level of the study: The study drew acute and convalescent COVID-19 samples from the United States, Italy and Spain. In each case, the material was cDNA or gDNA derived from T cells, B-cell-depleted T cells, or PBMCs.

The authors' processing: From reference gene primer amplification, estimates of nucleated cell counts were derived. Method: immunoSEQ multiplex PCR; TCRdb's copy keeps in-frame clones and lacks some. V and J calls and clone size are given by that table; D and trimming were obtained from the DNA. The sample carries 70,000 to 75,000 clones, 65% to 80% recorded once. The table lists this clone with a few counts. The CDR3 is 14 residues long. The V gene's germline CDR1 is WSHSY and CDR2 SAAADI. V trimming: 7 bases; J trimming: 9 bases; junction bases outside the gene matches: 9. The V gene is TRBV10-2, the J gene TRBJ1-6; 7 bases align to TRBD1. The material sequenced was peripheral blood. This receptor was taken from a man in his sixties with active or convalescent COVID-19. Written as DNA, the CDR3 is TGCGCCAGCAACCCGGGACAGACTCTTTCACCCCTCCACTTT. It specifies CASNPGQTLSPLHF.